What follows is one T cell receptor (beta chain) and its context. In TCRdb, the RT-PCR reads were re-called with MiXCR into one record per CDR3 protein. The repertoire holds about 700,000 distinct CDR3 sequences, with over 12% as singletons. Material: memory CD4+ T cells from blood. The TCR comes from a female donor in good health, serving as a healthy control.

The CDR3 loop is CASSPRTGGVRTEAFF. CDR3 coding DNA: TGTGCCAGCAGCCCAAGGACAGGGGGCGTTCGGACTGAAGCTTTCTTT. The chain couples TRBV7-2 to TRBJ1-1; 11 bases are shared with TRBD1. The CDR3 is made up of 16 amino acids. The germline V gene encodes CDR1 SGHTA and CDR2 FQGNSA. Losses at the gene ends were 5 bases for V and 5 bases for J; bases not matched to a gene: 10.